This T cell receptor (beta chain) derives from a study of T-cell reconstitution after alpha-beta-depleted transplantation in children. This CDR3 is built from 19 residues. Losses at the gene ends were 10 bases for V and 0 bases for J; bases not matched to a gene: 20. Germline V CDR1 and CDR2: SNHLY, FYNNEI. The authors prepared the TCRbeta library with unique molecular identifiers. TCRdb reprocessed the PCR reads via MiXCR and lists one record per CDR3 protein. Of around 200,000 distinct CDR3 sequences listed, around 7% are singletons. The V call is TRBV2, the J call TRBJ2-1, with 8 bases identical to TRBD1. The sequences come from PBMCs from the stem cell graft donor, collected from the stem cell graft. The clonotype originates from a human donor who donated a stem cell graft to a child with Wiskott-Aldrich syndrome. CDR3 DNA sequence: TGTGCCATCTGTCCCCAGGCAGGGGGCAAAATCGGCTCCTACAATGAGCAGTTCTTC. This encodes CAICPQAGGKIGSYNEQFF.